This passage covers 13 T cell receptor beta chains from one sample sequenced in a study of cytomegalovirus exposure and HLA in healthy donors. PCR involved 60 Vbeta and 13 Jbeta primers. Clones were sequenced by immunoSEQ multiplex PCR, and TCRdb holds only the in-frame ones, with some missing. This table has about 100,000 clones, 60% to 80% appearing once. Sequenced sample: PBMCs. These receptor sequences come from a man aged 18 to 35 in good health and CMV-seronegative.

The rearrangement joins TRBV7-9 to TRBJ2-7; D remains unclear. The CDR3 is 14 amino acids. Germline V CDR1 and CDR2: SEHNR, FQNEAQ (reference sequence). Trimming took 2 bases from V and 2 from J, leaving 10 bases between them. The CDR3 DNA sequence: TGTGCCAGCAGCTTACTGGCAGGAACCTACGAGCAGTACTTC. This sequence encodes CASSLLAGTYEQYF.

The chain combines TRBV19 with TRBJ1-5; D is unresolved. The ends were cut back, 6 bases at V and 6 bases at J, with 15 bases in the middle. The CDR3 has 14 amino acids. Germline V CDR1 and CDR2: LNHDA, SQIVND (reference sequence). The DNA for the CDR3 is TGTGCCAGTAGGCCCCCCGGGGAGTCTCAGCCCCAGCATTTT. Its protein product is CASRPPGESQPQHF.

The CDR3 DNA reads TGTGCCAGCAGTTCAGTCACAGGGTTTAATGAAAAACTGTTTTTT. Encoded protein: CASSSVTGFNEKLFF. V is TRBV28 and J is TRBJ1-4; tentative D call: TRBD1 (6 bases). V was shortened by 4 bases and J by 4 bases, with 13 bases between the two germline ends. The CDR3 is made up of 15 amino acids. The germline V gene has CDR1 MDHEN and CDR2 SYDVKM.

The CDR3 protein is CASIHRGARTDTQYF. CDR3 nucleotides: TGTGCCAGCATCCATCGGGGGGCGCGAACAGATACGCAGTATTTT. The chain recombines TRBV27 with TRBJ2-3, with a possible D match to TRBD2 (7 bases). CDR1 and CDR2 (germline): MNHEY, SMNVEV (reference sequence). The CDR3 contains 15 residues. V lost 7 bases and J lost 3, with 17 bases in between.

Many counts were recorded for this clone. This chain connects TRBV4-2 to TRBJ2-1; 7 bases map to TRBD2. This CDR3 region has 16 residues. Germline CDR1 is LGHNA and CDR2 is YNFKEQ. With 7 bases clipped from V and 3 bases from J, the junction kept 12 bases outside the gene matches. The CDR3 sequence is CASTLEAGEGYNEQFF. CDR3 in DNA: TGTGCCAGCACCTTGGAGGCGGGGGAAGGCTACAATGAGCAGTTCTTC.

The CDR3 nucleotides are TGTGCCAGCAGCTCAGCGGGGGGGCGAGAAAACATTCAGTACTTC. Translating gives CASSSAGGRENIQYF. The rearrangement links TRBV7-9 to TRBJ2-4; TRBD2 agrees at 10 bases. Germline CDR1 and CDR2: SEHNR and FQNEAQ (reference sequence). The CDR3 has 15 amino acids. The V segment lost 4 bases and the J segment 5 bases; nucleotides outside the gene matches: 5.

Remarks on this clone: Because it lacks the conserved phenylalanine or tryptophan at the end, this CDR3 is likely a read error. The DNA for the CDR3 is TGTGCCAGCCAACAGGGGTCCCTCGAGCAGTACCTC. Amino acid sequence: CASQQGSLEQYL. The chain recombines TRBV6-1 with TRBJ2-7, with 7 nucleotides matching TRBD1. Germline trimming cut 8 bases from V and 6 bases from J; bases unmatched to any gene: 7. The CDR3 totals 12 residues. Germline lookup yields CDR1 MNHNS and CDR2 SASEGT.

The V gene is TRBV11-2, the J gene TRBJ1-1; D gene unclear. The germline CDR1 and CDR2 sequences are SGHAT and FQNNGV. The CDR3 totals 13 residues. V was pared by 7 bases and J by 4 bases, with 13 bases between. The CDR3 is CASTTGSITEAFF. CDR3 DNA sequence: TGTGCCAGCACAACGGGGTCCATCACTGAAGCTTTCTTT.

V is TRBV5-1 and J is TRBJ1-1; possible D gene TRBD1, 6 bases. V was shortened by 5 bases and J by 5 bases, with 16 bases between the two germline ends. The germline CDR1 and CDR2 sequences are SGHRS and YFSETQ. The length of the CDR3 is 14 residues. CDR3 residues: CASRTVQGKTEAFF. CDR3 sequence (DNA): TGCGCCAGCAGAACCGTACAGGGAAAGACTGAAGCTTTCTTT.

The rearrangement links TRBV4-2 to TRBJ2-7; 8 bases align to TRBD2. CDR3 length: 15 residues. The V segment lost 0 bases and the J segment 10 bases; nucleotides outside the gene matches: 11. CDR1 LGHNA and CDR2 YNFKEQ come from the germline V gene. The CDR3 protein is CASSQDGGGPTPQYF. As DNA, the CDR3 is TGTGCCAGCAGCCAAGACGGCGGGGGGCCCACCCCCCAGTACTTC.

This chain uses TRBV5-8 with TRBJ2-7, with D unclear. V was clipped by 0 bases and J by 4 bases, with 5 bases between them. CDR3 length: 12 residues. Per the germline V gene, CDR1 is SGHTS and CDR2 is YDEGEE. The CDR3 DNA reads as TGTGCCAGCAGCTTGGGCGGTTACGAGCAGTACTTC. It codes for CASSLGGYEQYF.

The chain employs TRBV27 and TRBJ1-5, with a possible D match to TRBD1 (6 bases). The germline gives CDR1 MNHEY, CDR2 SMNVEV (reference sequence). The CDR3 consists of 16 residues. Trimming removed 5 bases from V and 6 bases from J, with 20 bases in between. CDR3 sequence (DNA): TGTGCCAGCAGTCCCTACCTGGGGGCGGTCGGTCAGCCCCAGCATTTT. Translating gives CASSPYLGAVGQPQHF.

The V call is TRBV6-1, the J call TRBJ1-2; D gene uncertain. V shed 7 bases and J shed 0 bases, with 15 bases lying between them. The CDR3 contains 15 residues. Germline assignment: CDR1 MNHNS and CDR2 SASEGT. The CDR3 region is CASTLERSPNYGYTF. Here the CDR3 DNA reads TGTGCCAGCACCCTGGAGCGCTCCCCTAACTATGGCTACACCTTC.